This TCR beta chain was sequenced for a study of glioma-infiltrating T cells. General study results and limits: Gliomas, especially low-grade, showed above-expected tissue-blood divergence; non-neoplastic patients showed below.

This clonotype occurred many times. As yet, its antigen is unknown. The CDR3 is 18 amino acids. Looked up from germline, CDR1 is MNHEY and CDR2 is SVGEGT. J gave up 4 bases and V 2 bases, and 17 bases lay outside the gene matches. Amplification of TCR alpha and beta CDR3 regions from RNA used iRepertoire nested multiplex PCR. MiXCR was run by TCRdb on the multiplex PCR reads, yielding one entry per CDR3 protein. The sample lists 110,000 or so distinct CDR3 sequences; 20% to 30% were seen once. The receptor was derived from a human donor with low-grade glioma or glioblastoma, undergoing nonglioma brain surgery, or in good health (not recorded which). The sequenced material came from glioma tissue, nonneoplastic brain tissue, or PBMCs (not recorded which). The genes are TRBV6-2 or TRBV6-3 and TRBJ2-7; 7 bases fit TRBD1. For the CDR3, the DNA is TGTGCCAGCAGTTACCAACAGGGGCGAGTATTGTCGAGGTACGAGCAGTACTTC. Its translation: CASSYQQGRVLSRYEQYF.